A single sample is the source of the 32 T cell receptor beta chains below, sequenced in a study of cytomegalovirus exposure and HLA in healthy donors. Primers: 60 Vbeta forward and 13 Jbeta reverse. Sequenced by immunoSEQ multiplex PCR; TCRdb stores in-frame clones only, minus some. This sample's table reports about 88,000 clones. Source material: PBMCs. The origin of the receptors is a girl between 10 and 17 years old in good health and CMV-seropositive.

V usage is TRBV7-9 and J usage is TRBJ1-3, with D perhaps TRBD1 (5 bases). From germline, CDR1 is SEHNR and CDR2 FQNEAQ (reference sequence). The CDR3 sequence is 18 residues long. The V end was cut by 5 bases, the J end by 4 bases, with 24 bases between. The CDR3 region is CASSPPAIGRAGGNTIYF. The CDR3 region has the DNA TGTGCCAGCAGCCCCCCGGCAATAGGCAGGGCGGGAGGAAACACCATATATTTT.

This sequence joins TRBV5-4 and TRBJ2-3; D unresolved. The V gene lost 0 bases and the J gene lost 0 bases, with 8 bases spanning the gap. Germline CDR1 reads SGHNT; CDR2 reads YYREEE (reference sequence). The CDR3 runs 15 residues. CDR3 region: CASSLGVTSTDTQYF. The CDR3 DNA follows: TGTGCCAGCAGCTTGGGGGTGACTAGCACAGATACGCAGTATTTT.

J is TRBJ2-5 and V is TRBV9, with 7 bases matching TRBD2. V gave up 4 bases and J gave up 5 bases; unmatched junction bases: 17. The CDR3 is made up of 17 amino acids. The germline V gene has CDR1 SGDLS and CDR2 YYNGEE. CDR3 sequence reads: CASSRAQGTQRGETQYF. The CDR3 nucleotides are TGTGCCAGCAGCAGGGCCCAAGGGACCCAGCGGGGTGAGACCCAGTACTTC.

CDR3 protein: CAWSVRSGQIRNTEAFF. The CDR3 region has the DNA TGTGCCTGGAGTGTACGATCGGGACAAATCAGAAACACTGAAGCTTTCTTT. The rearrangement links TRBV30 to TRBJ1-1; possible D gene TRBD1, 6 bases. CDR1 and CDR2 from the germline V gene are GTSNPN and SVGIG (reference sequence). V shed 0 bases and J shed 2 bases, with 19 bases lying between them. The CDR3 runs 17 residues. Using reference TRBV30 and TRBJ1-1 for the parts outside the CDR3, the full variable domain is SQTIHQWPATLVQPVGSPLSLECTVEGTSNPNLYWYRQAAGRGLQLLFYSVGIGQISSEVPQNLSASRPQDRQFILSSKKLLLSDSGFYLCAWSVRSGQIRNTEAFFGQGTRLTVV.

The chain uses TRBV4-2 and TRBJ1-2; D call uncertain. Trimming removed 0 bases at V and 1 base at J, with 6 bases between. This CDR3 contains 14 residues. CDR1 is LGHNA and CDR2 is YNFKEQ in the germline V gene. The CDR3 DNA reads TGTGCCAGCAGCCAAGAAGTCAGTAACTATGGCTACACCTTC. Its protein is CASSQEVSNYGYTF.

The chain links TRBV2 to TRBJ1-6, with 8 positions matching TRBD1. Trimming removed 7 bases from V and 0 bases from J; junction bases left unmatched: 2. Per germline, CDR1 SNHLY and CDR2 FYNNEI. The CDR3 runs 15 residues. The CDR3 DNA reads as TGTGCCAGCATAGGGACAGGCTCCTATAATTCACCCCTCCACTTT. Protein: CASIGTGSYNSPLHF.

The V and J genes are TRBV7-9 and TRBJ1-2, with a weak D call TRBD1 (6 bases). CDR1 and CDR2 (germline): SEHNR, FQNEAQ (reference sequence). The CDR3 length is 15 residues. Trimming stripped 3 bases from V and 3 bases from J, with 14 bases between. The CDR3 DNA reads TGTGCCAGCAGCTTTAACAGGGATCGAGACTATGGCTACACCTTC. It specifies CASSFNRDRDYGYTF. The full variable domain, with the rest looked up from reference TRBV7-9 and TRBJ1-2, is DTGVSQNPRHKITKRGQNVTFRCDPISEHNRLYWYRQTLGQGPEFLTYFQNEAQLEKSRLLSDRFSAERPKGSFSTLEIQRTEQGDSAMYLCASSFNRDRDYGYTFGSGTRLTVV.

The chain joins TRBV27 to TRBJ1-2; TRBD1 matches at 12 bases. Trimming removed 5 bases from V and 3 bases from J; junction bases left unmatched: 13. This CDR3 region has 18 residues. Germline V gives CDR1 MNHEY, CDR2 SMNVEV (reference sequence). CDR3 sequence (DNA): TGTGCCAGCAGTAAAGGGACAGGGGGCGGATTAAACGACTATGGCTACACCTTC. Encoded protein: CASSKGTGGGLNDYGYTF.

This chain joins TRBV6-4 and TRBJ2-2; D not resolved. The CDR3 consists of 16 residues. Germline CDR1 is MRHNA and CDR2 is SNTAGT. V lost 6 bases and J 1 base, leaving 15 bases between the germline ends. The CDR3 sequence: CASSPNTRRNTGELFF. DNA of the CDR3: TGTGCCAGCAGCCCGAACACCAGAAGGAACACCGGGGAGCTGTTTTTT.

This chain connects TRBV11-3 to TRBJ1-6; D ambiguous. Germline CDR1 SGHNT, CDR2 YENEEA. Trimming left V 0 bases short and J 7 bases short, with 4 bases between. This CDR3 comprises 13 residues. The CDR3 DNA sequence: TGTGCCAGCAGCTTAGATCAGAATTCACCCCTCCACTTT. Its translation is CASSLDQNSPLHF.

The rearrangement links TRBV7-2 to TRBJ1-6, with a weak D call TRBD1 (6 bases). CDR3 length: 14 amino acids. The V end lost 2 bases, the J end lost 14 bases, and 16 bases lay between the germline ends. Germline V lookup: CDR1 SGHTA, CDR2 FQGNSA. The CDR3 is CASSLNRSGGALHF. Written as DNA, the CDR3 is TGTGCCAGCAGCTTAAACAGGTCGGGGGGCGCCCTCCACTTT.

This sequence joins TRBV27 and TRBJ1-6, with D hard to call. The CDR3 runs to 13 residues. The germline V gene encodes CDR1 MNHEY and CDR2 SMNVEV (reference sequence). V was cut by 11 bases and J by 9 bases, with 17 bases left in between. The CDR3 sequence: CAVKSGFTSPLHF. CDR3 in DNA: TGTGCCGTCAAATCGGGTTTTACTTCACCCCTCCACTTT.

The chain links TRBV19 to TRBJ2-3; the D gene is possibly TRBD1 (6 bases). This CDR3 comprises 13 residues. V was cut by 5 bases and J by 4 bases, with 10 bases left in between. Germline CDR1 and CDR2: LNHDA and SQIVND (reference sequence). CDR3 in DNA: TGTGCCAGTAGTCACAACAGGGCAGATACGCAGTATTTT. Protein sequence: CASSHNRADTQYF. Drawing the rest from reference TRBV19 and TRBJ2-3, the complete variable domain is DGGITQSPKYLFRKEGQNVTLSCEQNLNHDAMYWYRQDPGQGLRLIYYSQIVNDFQKGDIAEGYSVSREKKESFPLTVTSAQKNPTAFYLCASSHNRADTQYFGPGTRLTVL.

The rearrangement joins TRBV5-4 to TRBJ2-7; D possibly corresponds to TRBD1 (5 bases). Germline assignment: CDR1 SGHNT and CDR2 YYREEE (reference sequence). The CDR3 length is 15 residues. Trimming left V 4 bases short and J 2 bases short, with 16 bases between. DNA of the CDR3: TGTGCCAGCAGCCCCACTCCCGACAGCACCTACGAGCAGTACGTC. It is translated as CASSPTPDSTYEQYV.

The V gene is TRBV7-9, the J gene TRBJ1-2, with 8 nucleotides matching TRBD1. The CDR3 sequence is 15 residues long. The germline V gene encodes CDR1 SEHNR and CDR2 FQNEAQ (reference sequence). V shed 6 bases, J shed 3 bases, and the junction held 9 bases outside the gene matches. CDR3 coding DNA: TGTGCCAGCAGTCAAGGGACACAGGGGGACTATGGCTACACCTTC. Protein: CASSQGTQGDYGYTF.

The genes are TRBV7-9 and TRBJ2-4; 9 bases are shared with TRBD2. V shed 2 bases and J 5 bases; nucleotides not matched to a gene: 16. Per germline, CDR1 SEHNR and CDR2 FQNEAQ (reference sequence). The CDR3 has 19 amino acids. CDR3 bases: TGTGCCAGCAGCTTATCAAGCGGGGGGCCCCTTTTAAGCCAAAACATTCAGTACTTC. Its translation: CASSLSSGGPLLSQNIQYF.

The rearrangement links TRBV10-3 to TRBJ1-2, with no clear D. Trimming pared 4 bases from V and 3 bases from J, leaving 9 bases between. The CDR3 length is 13 residues. Germline V lookup: CDR1 ENHRY, CDR2 SYGVKD. DNA for the CDR3: TGTGCCATCAGTGCCCGAACGGACTATGGCTACACCTTC. Amino acids: CAISARTDYGYTF.

V usage is TRBV18 and J usage is TRBJ2-3; no reliable D call. V lost 1 base and J 5 bases, leaving 10 bases between the germline ends. Germline-derived CDR1 and CDR2 are KGHSH and LQKENI. The CDR3 sequence is 14 residues long. CDR3 DNA sequence: TGTGCCAGCTCACCACGGCTAGAAAAAGATACGCAGTATTTT. Translating gives CASSPRLEKDTQYF.

The J gene is TRBJ2-2, the V gene TRBV6-4; possible D gene TRBD2, 6 bases. V lost 4 bases and J 4 bases, leaving 7 bases between the germline ends. CDR3 length: 13 residues. Per the germline V gene, CDR1 is MRHNA and CDR2 is SNTAGT. CDR3 residues: CASSAEGTGELFF. CDR3 coding DNA: TGTGCCAGCAGTGCGGAGGGCACCGGGGAGCTGTTTTTT.

The CDR3 protein is CASTPPQTTNEKLFF. The CDR3 nucleotides read TGTGCCAGCACCCCCCCACAGACAACTAATGAAAAACTGTTTTTT. The rearrangement links TRBV28 to TRBJ1-4; D is ambiguous. With 7 bases removed from V and 0 bases from J, the gap between germline ends came to 12 bases. This CDR3 comprises 15 residues. Germline CDR1 MDHEN, CDR2 SYDVKM.

The chain uses TRBV4-1 and TRBJ2-1, with a weak D call TRBD2 (6 bases). The CDR3 sequence is 17 residues long. Trimming removed 1 base at V and 7 bases at J, with 20 bases between. The germline CDR1 and CDR2 sequences are MGHRA and YSYEKL. Here the CDR3 reads CASSQGTLGGGRNEQFF. For the CDR3, the DNA is TGCGCCAGCAGCCAAGGGACCTTGGGCGGAGGGAGGAATGAGCAGTTCTTC.

The chain carries TRBV20-1 and TRBJ2-1; no clear D. Deletions cut 5 bases from V and 5 bases from J, with 7 bases between. The CDR3 is 11 residues long. Germline values: CDR1 DFQATT, CDR2 SNEGSKA (reference sequence). The CDR3 sequence: CSAAHNNEQFF. The CDR3 coding sequence is TGCAGTGCTGCTCACAACAATGAGCAGTTCTTC.

The chain has TRBV5-1 and TRBJ1-4, with 8 bases that match TRBD1. CDR3 length: 14 residues. Germline-derived CDR1 and CDR2 are SGHRS and YFSETQ. Trimming at V came to 4 bases and at J to 6 bases, leaving 5 bases not matched to a gene. The CDR3 region is CASSQQGGDEKLFF. CDR3 DNA: TGCGCCAGCAGCCAACAGGGGGGGGATGAAAAACTGTTTTTT. The whole variable domain, filled in from reference TRBV5-1 and TRBJ1-4, reads KAGVTQTPRYLIKTRGQQVTLSCSPISGHRSVSWYQQTPGQGLQFLFEYFSETQRNKGNFPGRFSGRQFSNSRSEMNVSTLELGDSALYLCASSQQGGDEKLFFGSGTQLSVL.

The V call is TRBV6-5, the J call TRBJ2-3; TRBD2 matches at 7 bases. The CDR3 runs 15 residues. Trimming took 6 bases from V and 2 from J; bases not matched to a gene: 8. Germline V gene sequence: CDR1 MNHEY, CDR2 SVGAGI. CDR3 bases: TGTGCCAGCAGCCGTGCGGGGGAACCCACAGATACGCAGTATTTT. Encoded protein: CASSRAGEPTDTQYF.

V is TRBV27 and J is TRBJ2-1, with a possible D match to TRBD2 (5 bases). Deletions cut 2 bases from V and 10 bases from J, with 12 bases between. The V gene's germline CDR1 is MNHEY and CDR2 SMNVEV (reference sequence). This CDR3 comprises 13 residues. CDR3 in amino acids: CASSLPLSDEQFF. The CDR3 region has the DNA TGTGCCAGCAGTTTACCCCTTAGCGACGAGCAGTTCTTC.

V is TRBV27 and J is TRBJ2-2; a weak D match, TRBD1 (6 bases). Germline V gene sequence: CDR1 MNHEY, CDR2 SMNVEV (reference sequence). This CDR3 has 15 residues. Trimming took off 4 bases at V and 5 bases at J, with 14 bases between the two ends. CDR3 amino acids: CASSWGQVETGELFF. Written as DNA, the CDR3 is TGTGCCAGCAGTTGGGGGCAGGTTGAAACCGGGGAGCTGTTTTTT.

Here the CDR3 DNA reads TGTGCCAGCAGTTTTGGGCTTGAAGCTTTCTTT. The encoded protein is CASSFGLEAFF. This chain connects TRBV28 to TRBJ1-1; D is unresolved. Germline loops: CDR1 MDHEN, CDR2 SYDVKM. The CDR3 is 11 residues long. V was clipped by 3 bases and J by 7 bases, with 6 bases between them.

The genes are TRBV18 and TRBJ1-4; D is undetermined. Germline V gives CDR1 KGHSH, CDR2 LQKENI. This CDR3 is built from 17 residues. Trimming took off 0 bases at V and 3 bases at J, with 14 bases between the two ends. The CDR3 is CASSPPTPGFANEKLFF. CDR3 DNA sequence: TGTGCCAGCTCACCACCAACTCCAGGTTTTGCTAATGAAAAACTGTTTTTT.

J is TRBJ1-1 and V is TRBV27; D is uncertain. This CDR3 is 10 amino acids long. Germline loops: CDR1 MNHEY, CDR2 SMNVEV (reference sequence). The ends were cut back, 9 bases at V and 8 bases at J, with 10 bases in the middle. The CDR3 is CASFQKEAFF. The DNA for the CDR3 is TGTGCCAGTTTCCAGAAAGAAGCTTTCTTT.

The V gene is TRBV5-1, the J gene TRBJ1-1; TRBD1 is a possible D gene (5 bases). V lost 4 bases and J 4 bases, leaving 17 bases between the germline ends. Germline V lookup: CDR1 SGHRS, CDR2 YFSETQ. CDR3 length: 15 residues. The CDR3: CASSVVGGDLTEAFF. The DNA of the CDR3 is TGCGCCAGCAGCGTCGTGGGGGGGGACCTCACTGAAGCTTTCTTT. The full variable domain, its missing parts supplied by reference TRBV5-1 and TRBJ1-1, is KAGVTQTPRYLIKTRGQQVTLSCSPISGHRSVSWYQQTPGQGLQFLFEYFSETQRNKGNFPGRFSGRQFSNSRSEMNVSTLELGDSALYLCASSVVGGDLTEAFFGQGTRLTVV.

V and J are TRBV30 and TRBJ1-5; a weak D match, TRBD1 (6 bases). The CDR3 runs to 14 residues. V was pared by 1 base and J by 7 bases, with 14 bases between. CDR1 and CDR2 from the germline V gene are GTSNPN and SVGIG (reference sequence). The CDR3 loop is CAWSGQDSLQPQHF. CDR3 nucleotide sequence: TGTGCCTGGAGTGGACAGGACTCGTTGCAGCCCCAGCATTTT.

The J gene is TRBJ2-7, the V gene TRBV6-1, with D maybe TRBD1 (6 bases). Germline values: CDR1 MNHNS, CDR2 SASEGT. The V end lost 6 bases, the J end lost 2 bases, and 14 bases lay between the germline ends. The CDR3 covers 14 residues. The CDR3 protein is CASRDRQVPYEQYV. Here the CDR3 DNA reads TGTGCCAGCAGGGACCGACAGGTCCCCTACGAGCAGTACGTC.